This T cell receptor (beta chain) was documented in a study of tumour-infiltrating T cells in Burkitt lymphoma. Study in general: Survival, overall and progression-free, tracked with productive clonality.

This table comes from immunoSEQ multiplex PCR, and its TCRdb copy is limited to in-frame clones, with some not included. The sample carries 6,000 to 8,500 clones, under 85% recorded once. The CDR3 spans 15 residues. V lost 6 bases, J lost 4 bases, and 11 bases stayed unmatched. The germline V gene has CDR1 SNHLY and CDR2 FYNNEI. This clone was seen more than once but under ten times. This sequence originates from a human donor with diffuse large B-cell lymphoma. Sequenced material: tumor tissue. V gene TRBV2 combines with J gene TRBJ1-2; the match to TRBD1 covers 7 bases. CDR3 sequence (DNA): TGTGCCAGCAGCTTGACAGGGTCGGGGAGCTATGGCTACACCTTC. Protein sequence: CASSLTGSGSYGYTF.